This T cell receptor beta chain was found in a study of cytomegalovirus exposure and HLA in healthy donors. The CDR3 contains 12 residues. In germline, CDR1 is SEHNR, CDR2 FQNEAQ (reference sequence). Losses at the gene ends were 5 bases for V and 9 bases for J; bases not matched to a gene: 7. The PCR made use of 60 Vbeta and 13 Jbeta primers. TCRdb's table, derived via immunoSEQ multiplex PCR, lists solely in-frame clones and lacks some. The sample contains under 250,000 clones, about 81% of which appear only once. The chain recombines TRBV7-9 with TRBJ2-7; TRBD1 matches 7 bases. Input material: PBMCs. The sequence was collected from a woman aged 40 to 50 in good health and CMV-seronegative. CDR3 nucleotides: TGTGCCAGCAGCAAAGAGGGGGCCGCGCAGTACTTC. Translation gives CASSKEGAAQYF.